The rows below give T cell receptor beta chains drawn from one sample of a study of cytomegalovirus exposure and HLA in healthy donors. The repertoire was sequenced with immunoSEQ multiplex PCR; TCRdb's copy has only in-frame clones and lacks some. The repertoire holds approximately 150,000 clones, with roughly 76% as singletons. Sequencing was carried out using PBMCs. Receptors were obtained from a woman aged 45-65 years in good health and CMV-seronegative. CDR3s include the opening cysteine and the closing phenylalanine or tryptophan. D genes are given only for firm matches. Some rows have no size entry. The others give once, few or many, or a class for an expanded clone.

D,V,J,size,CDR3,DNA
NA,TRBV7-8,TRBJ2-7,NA,CASSLVGTGTYEQYF,TGTGCCAGCAGCTTAGTTGGGACTGGTACCTACGAGCAGTACTTC
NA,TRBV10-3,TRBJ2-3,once,CAISDLSGSTDTQYF,TGTGCCATCAGTGACTTGAGTGGTAGCACAGATACGCAGTATTTT
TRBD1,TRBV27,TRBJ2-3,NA,CASSAARTGGADTQYF,TGTGCCAGCAGTGCAGCCAGGACAGGGGGCGCGGATACGCAGTATTTT
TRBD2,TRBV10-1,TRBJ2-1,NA,CASSPRSGDYNEQFF,TGCGCCAGCAGTCCTCGGAGCGGGGACTACAATGAGCAGTTCTTC
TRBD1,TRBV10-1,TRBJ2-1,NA,CASSEGTAEFF,TGCGCCAGCAGTGAGGGGACAGCCGAGTTCTTC
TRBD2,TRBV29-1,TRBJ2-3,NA,CSVELAGVDTQYF,TGCAGCGTCGAGCTTGCGGGAGTAGATACGCAGTATTTT
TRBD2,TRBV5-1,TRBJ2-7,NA,CASTPGDGGGPTRSYEQYF,TGCGCCAGCACCCCCGGGGACGGGGGGGGCCCTACCCGCTCCTACGAGCAGTACTTC
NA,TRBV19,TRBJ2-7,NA,CASRVPEGNEQYF,TGTGCCAGTAGGGTCCCGGAGGGAAACGAGCAGTACTTC
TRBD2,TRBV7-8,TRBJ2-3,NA,CASSLGLAGGPRGDTQYF,TGTGCCAGCAGCTTAGGGCTAGCGGGGGGACCCCGGGGAGATACGCAGTATTTT
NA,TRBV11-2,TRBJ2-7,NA,CASSGGREQYF,TGTGCCAGCAGCGGGGGCAGAGAGCAGTACTTC
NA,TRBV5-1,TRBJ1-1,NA,CASSLAGDTAMGFF,TGCGCCAGCAGCTTGGCCGGGGACACAGCGATGGGTTTCTTT
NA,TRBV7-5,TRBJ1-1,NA,CARSLFPTKRGTEAFF,TGTGCCAGAAGCTTATTCCCAACAAAAAGGGGAACTGAAGCTTTCTTT
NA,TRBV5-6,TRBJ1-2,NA,CASSPLGTSSRNGYTF,TGTGCCAGCAGCCCGCTCGGGACATCAAGCCGCAATGGCTACACCTTC
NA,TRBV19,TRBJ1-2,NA,CASSAEVFYGYTF,TGTGCCAGTTCCGCCGAGGTTTTCTATGGCTACACCTTC
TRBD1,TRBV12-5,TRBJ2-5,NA,CASGLVRGQGVQETQYF,TGTGCTAGTGGTTTGGTCAGGGGACAGGGGGTCCAAGAGACCCAGTACTTC
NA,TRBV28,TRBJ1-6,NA,CASRWQGRNSPLHF,TGTGCCAGCAGGTGGCAGGGAAGAAATTCACCCCTCCACTTT
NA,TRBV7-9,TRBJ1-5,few,CASSQSGDQPQHF,TGTGCCAGCAGCCAGTCGGGAGATCAGCCCCAGCATTTT
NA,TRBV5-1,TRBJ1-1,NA,CASSLAYSGDGYEAFF,TGCGCCAGCAGCTTGGCCTATTCGGGAGACGGATATGAAGCTTTCTTT
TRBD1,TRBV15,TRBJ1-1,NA,CATSRGPKLSGTGDTEAFF,TGTGCCACCAGCAGAGGACCTAAACTTTCCGGGACAGGGGACACTGAAGCTTTCTTT
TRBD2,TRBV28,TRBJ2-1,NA,CASSRLTSSNEQFF,TGTGCCAGCAGCCGCTTGACTAGCAGCAATGAGCAGTTCTTC
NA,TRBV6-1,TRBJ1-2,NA,CASSEVEMTGGYTF,TGTGCCAGCAGTGAAGTCGAGATGACTGGAGGCTACACCTTC
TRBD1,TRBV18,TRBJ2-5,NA,CASSPSLDRGRETQYF,TGTGCCAGCTCACCAAGCCTGGACAGGGGGCGTGAGACCCAGTACTTC
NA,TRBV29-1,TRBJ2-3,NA,CSVLSTDTQYF,TGCAGCGTTTTAAGCACAGATACGCAGTATTTT
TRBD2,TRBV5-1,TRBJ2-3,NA,CASSFVPGTSGSLTDTQYF,TGCGCCAGCAGCTTTGTCCCCGGGACTAGCGGGAGTTTGACAGATACGCAGTATTTT
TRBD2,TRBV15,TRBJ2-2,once,CATSRDRLAGLNTGELFF,TGTGCCACCAGCAGAGATAGACTAGCGGGCTTGAACACCGGGGAGCTGTTTTTT
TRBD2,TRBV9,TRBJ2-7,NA,CASSVGLAEGYEQYF,TGTGCCAGCAGCGTAGGGCTAGCGGAGGGCTACGAGCAGTACTTC
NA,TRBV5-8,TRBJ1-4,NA,CASSLSFNEKLFF,TGTGCCAGCAGCTTGTCCTTTAATGAAAAACTGTTTTTT
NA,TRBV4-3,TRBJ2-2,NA,CASSQDLWGGRGTGELFF,TGCGCCAGCAGCCAAGATTTGTGGGGGGGGCGGGGCACCGGGGAGCTGTTTTTT
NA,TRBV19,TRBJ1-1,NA,CASSIDNSRANRVEAFF,TGTGCCAGTAGTATAGATAATAGCAGGGCTAATCGTGTTGAAGCTTTCTTT
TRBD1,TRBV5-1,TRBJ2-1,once,CASSFRDSHNEQFF,TGCGCCAGCAGCTTCCGGGACAGTCACAATGAGCAGTTCTTC
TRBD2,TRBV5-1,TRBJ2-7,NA,CASSLELAGGPGEQYF,TGCGCCAGCAGCTTGGAGTTAGCGGGGGGGCCGGGCGAGCAGTACTTC
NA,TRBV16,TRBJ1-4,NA,CASSPQPNEKLFF,TGTGCCAGCAGCCCACAACCTAATGAAAAACTGTTTTTT
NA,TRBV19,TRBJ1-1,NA,CATLSNRPTTEAFF,TGTGCCACCCTATCGAACAGGCCGACCACTGAAGCTTTCTTT
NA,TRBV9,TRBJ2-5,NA,CASSVAGGRYQETQYF,TGTGCCAGCAGCGTAGCTGGCGGAAGGTACCAAGAGACCCAGTACTTC
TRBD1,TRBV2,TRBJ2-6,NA,CASSQTGGAGANVLTF,TGTGCCAGCAGCCAGACAGGGGGCGCTGGGGCCAACGTCCTGACTTTC
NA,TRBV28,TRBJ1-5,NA,CASRQSLNPQHF,TGTGCCAGCAGGCAAAGCCTAAATCCCCAGCATTTT
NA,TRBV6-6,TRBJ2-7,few,CASSYSGIEQYF,TGTGCCAGCAGTTACTCGGGCATCGAGCAGTACTTC
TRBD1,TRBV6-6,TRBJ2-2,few,CASSIRTGSGGELFF,TGTGCCAGCAGTATACGGACAGGGTCGGGCGGGGAGCTGTTTTTT
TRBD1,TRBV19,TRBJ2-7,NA,CASSPLTGGPYEQYF,TGTGCCAGTAGTCCCCTGACAGGGGGGCCCTACGAGCAGTACTTC
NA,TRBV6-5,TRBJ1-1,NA,CATSRAASMRAFF,TGTGCCACCAGCAGGGCAGCTTCCATGCGAGCTTTCTTT
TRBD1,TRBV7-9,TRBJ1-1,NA,CASSSMTGYRAEAFF,TGTGCCAGCAGCTCCATGACAGGGTATCGGGCTGAAGCTTTCTTT
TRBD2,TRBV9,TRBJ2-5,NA,CASSLGGPTSGRRETQYF,TGTGCCAGCAGCTTAGGGGGCCCCACTAGCGGGAGAAGAGAGACCCAGTACTTC
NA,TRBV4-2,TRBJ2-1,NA,CASSGGYNEQFF,TGTGCCAGCAGCGGGGGGTACAATGAGCAGTTCTTC
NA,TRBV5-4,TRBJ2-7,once,CASSFSGIYEQYF,TGTGCCAGCAGCTTTTCAGGGATCTACGAGCAGTACTTC
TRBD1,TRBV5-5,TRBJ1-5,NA,CASSLRDRDVPQHF,TGTGCCAGCAGCTTGAGGGACAGAGACGTGCCCCAGCATTTT
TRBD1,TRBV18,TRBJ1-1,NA,CASSPQQGIGTEAFF,TGTGCCAGCTCACCGCAACAGGGGATCGGCACTGAAGCTTTCTTT
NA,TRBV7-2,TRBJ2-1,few,CASSLPGLGGNEQFF,TGTGCCAGCAGCCTGCCGGGACTGGGGGGAAATGAGCAGTTCTTC
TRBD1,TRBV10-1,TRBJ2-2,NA,CASSSDRGVTGELFF,TGCGCCAGCAGTTCGGACAGGGGAGTCACCGGGGAGCTGTTTTTT
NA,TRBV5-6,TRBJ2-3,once,CASSLNRNPTDTQYF,TGTGCCAGCAGCTTGAACAGAAACCCCACAGATACGCAGTATTTT
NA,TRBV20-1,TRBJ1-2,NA,CSAKSGYGYTF,TGCAGTGCTAAGTCAGGGTATGGCTACACCTTC
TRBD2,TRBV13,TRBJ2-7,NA,CASSSGTSGRAILVEQYF,TGTGCCAGCAGTTCCGGGACTAGCGGGAGGGCCATTCTAGTCGAGCAGTACTTC
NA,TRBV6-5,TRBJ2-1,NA,CASKVGEPYNEQFF,TGTGCCAGCAAGGTCGGGGAACCGTACAATGAGCAGTTCTTC
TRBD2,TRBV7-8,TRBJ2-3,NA,CASSLARAGVTDTQYF,TGTGCCAGCAGCTTAGCTAGAGCGGGGGTCACAGATACGCAGTATTTT
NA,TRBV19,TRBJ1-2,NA,CASKPPGGAGYTF,TGCGCCAGTAAACCACCGGGGGGGGCAGGTTACACCTTC
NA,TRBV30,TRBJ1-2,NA,CAFMGVADYGYTF,TGTGCCTTTATGGGAGTCGCGGACTATGGCTACACCTTC
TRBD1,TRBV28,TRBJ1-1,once,CASSIDRGTTEAFF,TGTGCCAGCAGTATTGACAGGGGGACGACTGAAGCTTTCTTT
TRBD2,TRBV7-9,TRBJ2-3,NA,CASSFRALTSGSTDTQYF,TGTGCCAGCAGCTTCCGGGCTTTGACTAGCGGCAGCACAGATACGCAGTATTTT
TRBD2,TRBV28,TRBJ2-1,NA,CASTPGGIRYNEQFF,TGTGCCAGCACCCCCGGGGGGATCCGTTACAATGAGCAGTTCTTC
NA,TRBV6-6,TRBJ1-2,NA,CASSLTVNYGYTF,TGTGCCAGCAGCCTGACAGTTAACTATGGCTACACCTTC